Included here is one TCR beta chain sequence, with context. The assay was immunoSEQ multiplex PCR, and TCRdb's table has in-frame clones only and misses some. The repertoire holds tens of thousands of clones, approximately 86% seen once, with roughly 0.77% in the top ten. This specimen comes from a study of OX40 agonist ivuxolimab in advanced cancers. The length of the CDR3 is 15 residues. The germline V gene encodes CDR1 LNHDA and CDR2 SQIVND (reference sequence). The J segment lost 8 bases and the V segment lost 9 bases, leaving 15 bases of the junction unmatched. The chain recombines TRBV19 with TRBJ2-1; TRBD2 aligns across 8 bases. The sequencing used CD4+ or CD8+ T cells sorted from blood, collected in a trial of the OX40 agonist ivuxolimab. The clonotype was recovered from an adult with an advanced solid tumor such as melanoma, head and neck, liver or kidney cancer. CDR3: CASSWGTSRLDEQFF. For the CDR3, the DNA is TGTGCCAGCTCCTGGGGGACTAGTCGGTTGGATGAGCAGTTCTTC.